The rows below give T cell receptor beta chains drawn from one sample of a study of molecular identifiers for immune sequencing clone quantification. TCRdb independently ran MiXCR on the PCR reads; one entry per CDR3 protein. The top ten hold less than 5% of the sample, which has about 100,000 distinct CDR3 sequences, roughly a third seen once. The sequencing input was naive CD8+ T cells from blood, with Jurkat cell RNA spiked in. Receptors originate from a human donor in good health. Some libraries in this study had Jurkat cell RNA spiked in. The CDR3 runs from the conserved cysteine through the conserved F or W. The order of the fields is J gene, D gene, V gene, clone size, CDR3 protein, CDR3 DNA. The D gene is left open where the match is weak. Clone size is not always given. Where it is, it says once, few, many or a class for expanded clones.

j_call: TRBJ1-2
d_call: .
v_call: TRBV20-1
clone_size: .
cdr3_aa: CSARGPGGAQGYTF
cdr3_nt: TGCAGTGCTAGAGGGCCCGGGGGGGCACAAGGCTACACCTTC

j_call: TRBJ2-2
d_call: .
v_call: TRBV11-2
clone_size: .
cdr3_aa: CASSLVPRQVQTGELFF
cdr3_nt: TGTGCCAGCAGCTTAGTTCCAAGACAGGTCCAAACCGGGGAGCTGTTTTTT

j_call: TRBJ2-3
d_call: TRBD2
v_call: TRBV27
clone_size: .
cdr3_aa: CASSSGLAVDTQYF
cdr3_nt: TGTGCCAGCAGTTCCGGACTAGCCGTAGATACGCAGTATTTT

j_call: TRBJ2-7
d_call: .
v_call: TRBV4-1
clone_size: .
cdr3_aa: CASSQVPPGVPDYEQYF
cdr3_nt: TGCGCCAGCAGCCAAGTCCCGCCGGGGGTCCCCGACTACGAGCAGTACTTC

j_call: TRBJ1-5
d_call: TRBD1
v_call: TRBV11-2
clone_size: few
cdr3_aa: CASSLGGQGNQPQHF
cdr3_nt: TGTGCCAGCAGCTTGGGAGGACAGGGCAATCAGCCCCAGCATTTT

j_call: TRBJ2-5
d_call: .
v_call: TRBV18
clone_size: few
cdr3_aa: CASSPLAEETQYF
cdr3_nt: TGTGCCAGCTCTCCCCTGGCGGAAGAGACCCAGTACTTC

j_call: TRBJ2-7
d_call: .
v_call: TRBV6-1
clone_size: few
cdr3_aa: CATPGTVTHEQYF
cdr3_nt: TGTGCCACCCCCGGGACTGTAACACACGAGCAGTACTTC

j_call: TRBJ2-3
d_call: .
v_call: TRBV6-1
clone_size: .
cdr3_aa: CASSDKGADTQYF
cdr3_nt: TGTGCCAGCAGTGATAAAGGGGCGGATACGCAGTATTTT

j_call: TRBJ2-1
d_call: TRBD1
v_call: TRBV4-3
clone_size: few
cdr3_aa: CASSQTGASYNEQFF
cdr3_nt: TGCGCCAGCAGCCAAACAGGGGCCTCATACAATGAGCAGTTCTTC

j_call: TRBJ2-4
d_call: .
v_call: TRBV7-9
clone_size: many
cdr3_aa: CASSSTGTSKNIQYF
cdr3_nt: TGTGCCAGCAGCTCGACAGGGACTTCCAAAAACATTCAGTACTTC

j_call: TRBJ2-2
d_call: .
v_call: TRBV28
clone_size: few
cdr3_aa: CASAEGTGELFF
cdr3_nt: TGTGCCAGCGCAGAAGGGACCGGGGAGCTGTTTTTT

j_call: TRBJ1-4
d_call: TRBD1
v_call: TRBV3-1
clone_size: few
cdr3_aa: CASSRESYRGYEKLFF
cdr3_nt: TGTGCCAGCAGCCGTGAGTCGTACAGGGGGTATGAAAAACTGTTTTTT

j_call: TRBJ1-1
d_call: .
v_call: TRBV5-6
clone_size: .
cdr3_aa: CASSLAQGFEAFF
cdr3_nt: TGTGCCAGCAGCTTGGCGCAGGGATTTGAAGCTTTCTTT

j_call: TRBJ2-7
d_call: TRBD2
v_call: TRBV29-1
clone_size: .
cdr3_aa: CSVPGTNYEQYF
cdr3_nt: TGCAGCGTTCCCGGGACTAATTACGAGCAGTACTTC

j_call: TRBJ2-2
d_call: TRBD1
v_call: TRBV29-1
clone_size: many
cdr3_aa: CSVPDRENTGELFF
cdr3_nt: TGCAGCGTCCCGGACAGGGAGAACACCGGGGAGCTGTTTTTT

j_call: TRBJ2-7
d_call: .
v_call: TRBV20-1
clone_size: once
cdr3_aa: CSASAASAYEQYF
cdr3_nt: TGCAGTGCTAGCGCCGCTAGCGCCTACGAGCAGTACTTC

j_call: TRBJ2-3
d_call: TRBD1
v_call: TRBV5-8
clone_size: few
cdr3_aa: CASSLGTGVSTDTQYF
cdr3_nt: TGTGCCAGCAGCTTGGGGACAGGGGTCAGCACAGATACGCAGTATTTT

j_call: TRBJ2-6
d_call: .
v_call: TRBV5-5
clone_size: many
cdr3_aa: CASSPLVRGSGANVLTF
cdr3_nt: TGTGCCAGCAGCCCCCTGGTTAGGGGGTCTGGGGCCAACGTCCTGACTTTC

j_call: TRBJ2-7
d_call: .
v_call: TRBV4-1
clone_size: .
cdr3_aa: CASSHGYERYF
cdr3_nt: TGCGCCAGCAGCCACGGCTACGAGCGGTACTTC

j_call: TRBJ1-6
d_call: .
v_call: TRBV9
clone_size: .
cdr3_aa: CASSVGGGRNSPLHF
cdr3_nt: TGTGCCAGCAGCGTCGGCGGGGGTCGTAATTCACCCCTCCACTTT

j_call: TRBJ2-5
d_call: .
v_call: TRBV28
clone_size: many
cdr3_aa: CASSPLREVKTQYF
cdr3_nt: TGTGCCAGCAGTCCTCTGAGGGAGGTAAAGACCCAGTACTTC

j_call: TRBJ1-5
d_call: TRBD1
v_call: TRBV27
clone_size: .
cdr3_aa: CATGTGVNQPQHF
cdr3_nt: TGTGCCACGGGGACAGGGGTAAATCAGCCCCAGCATTTT

j_call: TRBJ1-4
d_call: .
v_call: TRBV9
clone_size: many
cdr3_aa: CASSVAPTNEKLFF
cdr3_nt: TGTGCCAGCAGCGTTGCACCAACTAATGAAAAACTGTTTTTT

j_call: TRBJ1-5
d_call: TRBD1
v_call: TRBV18
clone_size: .
cdr3_aa: CASSHGTGGNQPQHF
cdr3_nt: TGTGCCAGCTCACACGGGACAGGGGGAAATCAGCCCCAGCATTTT

j_call: TRBJ2-1
d_call: TRBD2
v_call: TRBV9
clone_size: .
cdr3_aa: CASSGLAGATYNELFF
cdr3_nt: TGTGCCAGCAGCGGACTAGCGGGCGCGACCTACAATGAGCTGTTCTTC

j_call: TRBJ1-1
d_call: .
v_call: TRBV20-1
clone_size: many
cdr3_aa: CSARRQNTEAFF
cdr3_nt: TGCAGTGCTAGAAGACAGAACACTGAAGCTTTCTTT

j_call: TRBJ2-7
d_call: .
v_call: TRBV9
clone_size: .
cdr3_aa: CASSVSGGLSYEQYF
cdr3_nt: TGTGCCAGCAGCGTATCCGGAGGCCTCTCCTACGAGCAGTACTTC

j_call: TRBJ2-7
d_call: TRBD1
v_call: TRBV11-2
clone_size: many
cdr3_aa: CASSRDSHEQYF
cdr3_nt: TGTGCCAGCAGCCGGGACAGCCACGAGCAGTACTTC

j_call: TRBJ2-3
d_call: TRBD2
v_call: TRBV20-1
clone_size: .
cdr3_aa: CSARSLAVSTDTQYF
cdr3_nt: TGCAGTGCTAGATCTCTAGCGGTTAGCACAGATACGCAGTATTTT

j_call: TRBJ2-4
d_call: .
v_call: TRBV29-1
clone_size: many
cdr3_aa: CSVEVGLAKNIQYF
cdr3_nt: TGCAGCGTTGAAGTGGGGTTAGCCAAAAACATTCAGTACTTC

j_call: TRBJ2-3
d_call: .
v_call: TRBV7-2
clone_size: .
cdr3_aa: CTSGRRGRSPMDTQYF
cdr3_nt: TGTACCAGCGGCCGAAGAGGTCGATCCCCCATGGATACGCAGTATTTT

j_call: TRBJ2-3
d_call: .
v_call: TRBV9
clone_size: few
cdr3_aa: CASSVDQGTDTQYF
cdr3_nt: TGTGCCAGCAGCGTAGATCAGGGAACAGATACGCAGTATTTT

j_call: TRBJ1-5
d_call: .
v_call: TRBV18
clone_size: few
cdr3_aa: CASSPGGFWPQHF
cdr3_nt: TGTGCCAGCTCACCTGGCGGGTTTTGGCCCCAGCATTTT

j_call: TRBJ2-3
d_call: .
v_call: TRBV18
clone_size: .
cdr3_aa: CASSPGDRITDTQYF
cdr3_nt: TGTGCCAGCTCACCGGGCGACAGGATCACAGATACGCAGTATTTT

j_call: TRBJ2-5
d_call: .
v_call: TRBV11-2
clone_size: many
cdr3_aa: CASSFWVSQETQYF
cdr3_nt: TGTGCCAGCAGCTTTTGGGTCTCCCAAGAGACCCAGTACTTC

j_call: TRBJ2-6
d_call: TRBD1
v_call: TRBV7-8
clone_size: many
cdr3_aa: CASSFTGGPSSGANVLTF
cdr3_nt: TGTGCCAGCAGCTTCACAGGGGGCCCCAGCTCTGGGGCCAACGTCCTGACTTTC

j_call: TRBJ2-7
d_call: TRBD1
v_call: TRBV20-1
clone_size: many
cdr3_aa: CSAIQGYEQYF
cdr3_nt: TGCAGTGCCATACAGGGGTACGAGCAGTACTTC

j_call: TRBJ2-1
d_call: .
v_call: TRBV7-6
clone_size: .
cdr3_aa: CASSGLGQSSYNEQFF
cdr3_nt: TGTGCCAGCAGCGGATTGGGACAAAGCTCCTACAATGAGCAGTTCTTC

j_call: TRBJ1-5
d_call: .
v_call: TRBV6-6
clone_size: few
cdr3_aa: CASSYSKPQGGQPQHF
cdr3_nt: TGTGCCAGCAGTTACTCGAAACCCCAAGGTGGTCAGCCCCAGCATTTT

j_call: TRBJ2-7
d_call: .
v_call: TRBV6-5
clone_size: few
cdr3_aa: CASSYSHSSSYEQYF
cdr3_nt: TGTGCCAGCAGTTACTCGCACTCAAGCTCCTACGAGCAGTACTTC

j_call: TRBJ2-7
d_call: .
v_call: TRBV5-6
clone_size: .
cdr3_aa: CASSLAGTRGSYEQYF
cdr3_nt: TGTGCCAGCAGCTTGGCCGGGACAAGGGGCTCGTACGAGCAGTACTTC

j_call: TRBJ2-5
d_call: .
v_call: TRBV20-1
clone_size: few
cdr3_aa: CSVWAGETQYF
cdr3_nt: TGCAGTGTTTGGGCCGGGGAGACCCAGTACTTC

j_call: TRBJ2-1
d_call: .
v_call: TRBV7-8
clone_size: .
cdr3_aa: CASSSWTHEQFF
cdr3_nt: TGTGCCAGCAGCTCATGGACCCATGAGCAGTTCTTC

j_call: TRBJ2-2
d_call: .
v_call: TRBV19
clone_size: few
cdr3_aa: CASSIPGITGELFF
cdr3_nt: TGTGCCAGTAGTATTCCCGGGATCACCGGGGAGCTGTTTTTT

j_call: TRBJ2-5
d_call: .
v_call: TRBV21-1
clone_size: many
cdr3_aa: CASSKRPKDRVQETQYF
cdr3_nt: TGTGCCAGCAGCAAAAGACCCAAAGACAGGGTCCAAGAGACCCAGTACTTC

j_call: TRBJ1-1
d_call: .
v_call: TRBV7-6
clone_size: few
cdr3_aa: CASSLVLTDSEAFF
cdr3_nt: TGTGCCAGCAGCTTAGTTTTAACGGACAGTGAAGCTTTCTTT

j_call: TRBJ2-2
d_call: .
v_call: TRBV12-3/TRBV12-4
clone_size: many
cdr3_aa: CASSIWTGELFF
cdr3_nt: TGTGCCAGCAGTATCTGGACCGGGGAGCTGTTTTTT